This TCR beta chain emerged from a study of blood T cell repertoires in COVID-19. Study summary: Nucleic acid was either cDNA or gDNA, and it came from T cells, B-cell-depleted T cells, or PBMCs.

Authors' processing steps: From reference gene primer amplification, estimates of nucleated cell counts were derived. Produced via immunoSEQ multiplex PCR; TCRdb's table is partial and in-frame only. From that table come the V and J calls and clone size; the DNA was used to work out D and trimming. Among about 270,000 clones, roughly 86% were seen once, and the ten largest hold roughly 2.5%. The CDR3 has 14 amino acids. V lost 6 bases and J 5 bases, leaving 15 bases between the germline ends. Germline-derived CDR1 and CDR2 are LNHDA and SQIVND (reference sequence). J is TRBJ2-3 and V is TRBV19, with D possibly being TRBD2 (6 bases). The sequencing input was peripheral blood. The receptor was isolated from a woman aged 45-59 years with acute or convalescent COVID-19. The CDR3 DNA is TGTGCCAGTAGGAGGGGACTTACAGGAGATACGCAGTATTTT. Translation gives CASRRGLTGDTQYF.